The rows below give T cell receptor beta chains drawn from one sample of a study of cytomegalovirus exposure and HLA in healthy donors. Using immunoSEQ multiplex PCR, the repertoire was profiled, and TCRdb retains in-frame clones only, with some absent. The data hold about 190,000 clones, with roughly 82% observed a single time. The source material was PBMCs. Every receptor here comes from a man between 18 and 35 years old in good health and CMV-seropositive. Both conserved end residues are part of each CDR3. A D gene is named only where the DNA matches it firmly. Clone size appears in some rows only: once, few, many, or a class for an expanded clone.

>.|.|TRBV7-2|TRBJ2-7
TGTGCCACGGGTGAATCCTCCTACGAGCAGTACTTC
CATGESSYEQYF
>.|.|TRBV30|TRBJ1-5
TGTGCCTGGAGTGTAGGGGGGGGTCAGCCCCAGCATTTT
CAWSVGGGQPQHF
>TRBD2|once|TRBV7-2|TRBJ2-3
TGTGCCAGCAAAATGACTAGCGGGGGCCACACAGATACGCAGTATTTT
CASKMTSGGHTDTQYF
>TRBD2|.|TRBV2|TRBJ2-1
TGTGCCATCTCGGGGGGGAGCTCCTACAATGAGCAGTTCTTC
CAISGGSSYNEQFF
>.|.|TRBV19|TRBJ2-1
TGTGCCAGTAGTATATTTGGGGGCAGGTTGAGTGAGCAGTTCTTC
CASSIFGGRLSEQFF
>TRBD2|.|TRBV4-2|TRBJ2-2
TGTGCCGTCGGGCCCCTGGCGGGGGGCGGGGAGCTGTTTTTT
CAVGPLAGGGELFF
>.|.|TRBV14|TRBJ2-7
TGTGCCAGCAGCCAAGGGGCCAGGCCGCCCTACGAGCAGTACTTC
CASSQGARPPYEQYF
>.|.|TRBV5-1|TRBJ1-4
TGCGCCAGCAGCTTGGATGGCAGGACAGATGAAAAACTGTTTTTT
CASSLDGRTDEKLFF
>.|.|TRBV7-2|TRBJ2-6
TGTGCCAGCAGCTTATCGGGGACAAAATCTGGGGCCAACGTCCTGACTTTC
CASSLSGTKSGANVLTF
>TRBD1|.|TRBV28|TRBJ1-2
TGTGCCAGCAGTTTATACAGGGGAGATGGCTACACCTTC
CASSLYRGDGYTF
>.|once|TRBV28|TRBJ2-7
TGTGCCAGCAGTTTCGGGGGCTCCTACGAGCAGTACTTC
CASSFGGSYEQYF